The clone carrying this T cell receptor (beta chain) was seen more than once but under ten times. The antigen is unknown. These data come from a study of blood T cells in healthy people across ages. Study outcomes and limitations: No one knew whether donors had CMV, which possibly confounded expanded clonotype changes.

The J segment lost 0 bases and the V segment lost 7 bases, leaving 8 bases of the junction unmatched. Germline lookup yields CDR1 GTSNPN and CDR2 SVGIG (reference sequence). CDR3 length: 16 residues. Primed by a sample-barcoded 5' primer and a J-beta primer mix, a second PCR proceeded for roughly 6 to 12 cycles. MiXCR, applied by TCRdb to the 5' RACE reads, yields one record per CDR3 protein. This sample carries around 820,000 distinct CDR3 sequences, 25% of them seen once, and the ten largest clones take around 3.6%. The people who gave samples were healthy Caucasians from Russia, aged about 6 to 95. The same data also went into a second study, on T cells of mothers and their children. Per that paper: Samples were provided by three healthy Caucasian mothers and their six children.

Sequencing was done on a sample of blood. The sequence was collected from a boy younger than 18 in good health. This chain joins TRBV30 and TRBJ2-7, with TRBD2 matching 14 bases. The CDR3 here is CAYHPGLAGASYEQYF. The DNA for the CDR3 is TGTGCCTACCATCCGGGACTAGCGGGAGCCTCCTACGAGCAGTACTTC.